This is a list of T cell receptor beta chains from one sample in a study of CD8 T cells in ankylosing spondylitis. TCRdb analysed the 5' RACE reads with MiXCR anew, one entry per CDR3 protein. The repertoire holds 100,000 to 150,000 distinct CDR3 sequences, roughly an eighth seen once, with almost 3% in the top ten. The sequenced sample was blood, either unsorted or a sorted T cell fraction (not recorded which). Every receptor here comes from a female donor with ankylosing spondylitis or in good health (not recorded which). CDR3s include the opening cysteine and the closing phenylalanine or tryptophan. The order of the fields is V gene, D gene, CDR3 length, J gene, clone size, CDR3 DNA, CDR3 protein. A D gene is named only where the DNA matches it firmly. Clone size, where shown, is once, few, many, or a class for clones that have expanded.

v_call: TRBV11-2
d_call: TRBD1
cdr3_length: 20
j_call: TRBJ1-2
clone_size: few
cdr3_nt: TGTGCCAGCAGCAAACCTCGGGACAGGGAGGAAGGATCCGACGGTTATGGCTACACCTTC
cdr3_aa: CASSKPRDREEGSDGYGYTF

v_call: TRBV5-1
d_call: .
cdr3_length: 12
j_call: TRBJ2-5
clone_size: .
cdr3_nt: TGCGCCAGCAGCCTCAACCAAGAGACCCAGTACTTC
cdr3_aa: CASSLNQETQYF

v_call: TRBV7-2
d_call: TRBD1
cdr3_length: 17
j_call: TRBJ1-3
clone_size: .
cdr3_nt: TGTGCCAGCAGCTTAGCTGGGACAGGCGGCTCTGGAAACACCATATATTTT
cdr3_aa: CASSLAGTGGSGNTIYF

v_call: TRBV20-1
d_call: .
cdr3_length: 12
j_call: TRBJ2-5
clone_size: .
cdr3_nt: TGCACCCCGGGTAGGGTGCAAGAGACCCAGTACTTC
cdr3_aa: CTPGRVQETQYF

v_call: TRBV5-1
d_call: .
cdr3_length: 14
j_call: TRBJ1-2
clone_size: few
cdr3_nt: TGCGCCAGCAGCTTGTCCGGAGGGGGTCGTGGCTACACCTTC
cdr3_aa: CASSLSGGGRGYTF

v_call: TRBV7-7
d_call: .
cdr3_length: 13
j_call: TRBJ1-1
clone_size: few
cdr3_nt: TGTGCTAGCAGCTTTTCTAAGAACACTGAAGCTTTCTTT
cdr3_aa: CASSFSKNTEAFF

v_call: TRBV2
d_call: .
cdr3_length: 11
j_call: TRBJ2-7
clone_size: .
cdr3_nt: TGTGCCAGCAAGATAGCGAACGAGCAGTACTTC
cdr3_aa: CASKIANEQYF

v_call: TRBV19
d_call: TRBD2
cdr3_length: 15
j_call: TRBJ2-1
clone_size: many
cdr3_nt: TGTGCCAGTAGCCGGGGTAGCGGGAGTTCAAATGAGCAGTTCTTC
cdr3_aa: CASSRGSGSSNEQFF

v_call: TRBV12-3/TRBV12-4
d_call: .
cdr3_length: 12
j_call: TRBJ1-3
clone_size: many
cdr3_nt: TGTGCCAGCAGTTTCGTCGGGGACACCATATATTTT
cdr3_aa: CASSFVGDTIYF

v_call: TRBV6-1
d_call: .
cdr3_length: 15
j_call: TRBJ1-4
clone_size: few
cdr3_nt: TGTGCCACCTCGGGCAGCCTTGCGACTAATGAAAAACTGTTTTTT
cdr3_aa: CATSGSLATNEKLFF

v_call: TRBV7-9
d_call: TRBD1
cdr3_length: 15
j_call: TRBJ2-2
clone_size: many
cdr3_nt: TGTGCCAGCAGCTTCGGGACAGGGGACACCGGGGAGCTGTTTTTT
cdr3_aa: CASSFGTGDTGELFF

v_call: TRBV21-1
d_call: .
cdr3_length: 16
j_call: TRBJ2-3
clone_size: many
cdr3_nt: TGTGCCAGCCCCCTAGATGCGGGACTTAGCACAGATACGCAGTATTTT
cdr3_aa: CASPLDAGLSTDTQYF

v_call: TRBV29-1
d_call: .
cdr3_length: 13
j_call: TRBJ2-2
clone_size: .
cdr3_nt: TGCAGCGCCATAAGTGATGACACCGGGGAGCTGTTTTTT
cdr3_aa: CSAISDDTGELFF

v_call: TRBV5-1
d_call: .
cdr3_length: 15
j_call: TRBJ2-3
clone_size: .
cdr3_nt: TGCGCCAGCAGCTCCGGCGACGGACCGGGAGATACGCAGTATTTT
cdr3_aa: CASSSGDGPGDTQYF

v_call: TRBV5-1
d_call: .
cdr3_length: 14
j_call: TRBJ1-1
clone_size: .
cdr3_nt: TGCGCCAGCACTCCCGGGGCCGGGAACACTGAAGCTTTCTTT
cdr3_aa: CASTPGAGNTEAFF

v_call: TRBV5-1
d_call: .
cdr3_length: 14
j_call: TRBJ1-5
clone_size: .
cdr3_nt: TGCGCCAGCAGCTTAGGGCAGAAAGATCAGCCCCAGCATTTT
cdr3_aa: CASSLGQKDQPQHF

v_call: TRBV6-1
d_call: .
cdr3_length: 14
j_call: TRBJ2-7
clone_size: .
cdr3_nt: TGTGCCAGCAGGATTGAGGGTGGGTCCTACGAGCAGTACTTC
cdr3_aa: CASRIEGGSYEQYF

v_call: TRBV7-2
d_call: .
cdr3_length: 15
j_call: TRBJ2-3
clone_size: few
cdr3_nt: TGTGCCAGCAGCCGAGCGAGACTATACACAGATACGCAGTATTTT
cdr3_aa: CASSRARLYTDTQYF

v_call: TRBV4-2
d_call: .
cdr3_length: 16
j_call: TRBJ2-7
clone_size: many
cdr3_nt: TGTGCCAGCAGCCAAGCTGGGGCGAGGGGGAACTACGAGCAGTACTTC
cdr3_aa: CASSQAGARGNYEQYF

v_call: TRBV29-1
d_call: TRBD2
cdr3_length: 16
j_call: TRBJ2-1
clone_size: .
cdr3_nt: TGCAGCGTTGTTGTGGCTAGCGGGGTCTCCTACAATGAGCAGTTCTTC
cdr3_aa: CSVVVASGVSYNEQFF

v_call: TRBV4-1
d_call: TRBD2
cdr3_length: 14
j_call: TRBJ2-2
clone_size: few
cdr3_nt: TGCGCCAGCAGCCCCGGACTAGCGCCTGCGGAGCTGTTTTTT
cdr3_aa: CASSPGLAPAELFF

v_call: TRBV3-1
d_call: .
cdr3_length: 13
j_call: TRBJ1-5
clone_size: once
cdr3_nt: TGTGCCAGCAGCCAAGATCTAAGTCAGCCCCAGCATTTT
cdr3_aa: CASSQDLSQPQHF

v_call: TRBV7-8
d_call: .
cdr3_length: 14
j_call: TRBJ1-1
clone_size: .
cdr3_nt: TGTGCCAGCAGCTCCAACGTACAGCACACTGAAGCTTTCTTT
cdr3_aa: CASSSNVQHTEAFF

v_call: TRBV28
d_call: .
cdr3_length: 15
j_call: TRBJ2-5
clone_size: few
cdr3_nt: TGTGCCAGCAGCCGGCCCGGTGGGGGCCGGGAGACCCAGTACTTC
cdr3_aa: CASSRPGGGRETQYF

v_call: TRBV20-1
d_call: TRBD1
cdr3_length: 14
j_call: TRBJ2-7
clone_size: .
cdr3_nt: TGCAGTGCTAGAGCCGGGACAGTAGTAGCCGAGCAGTACTTC
cdr3_aa: CSARAGTVVAEQYF

v_call: TRBV4-1
d_call: .
cdr3_length: 14
j_call: TRBJ2-2
clone_size: many
cdr3_nt: TGCGCCAGCAGCCCGCCCGGACATTCCGGGGAGCTGTTTTTT
cdr3_aa: CASSPPGHSGELFF

v_call: TRBV23-1
d_call: .
cdr3_length: 12
j_call: TRBJ1-1
clone_size: .
cdr3_nt: TGCGCCAGCAGTCAATCCGAACATGAAGCTTTCTTT
cdr3_aa: CASSQSEHEAFF

v_call: TRBV28
d_call: .
cdr3_length: 16
j_call: TRBJ1-1
clone_size: many
cdr3_nt: TGTGCCAGCAGTTTTGGCCGGGGCAGGGCCCTTGAAGAGAATTTCTTT
cdr3_aa: CASSFGRGRALEENFF

v_call: TRBV20-1
d_call: TRBD2
cdr3_length: 16
j_call: TRBJ2-5
clone_size: .
cdr3_nt: TGCAGTGCTAGATTGCCCTCCCCGGGGGGGCAAGAGACCCAGTACTTC
cdr3_aa: CSARLPSPGGQETQYF

v_call: TRBV7-9
d_call: .
cdr3_length: 14
j_call: TRBJ2-1
clone_size: few
cdr3_nt: TGTGCCAGCAGCTTAGCCGGGACACTTAATGAGCAGTTCTTC
cdr3_aa: CASSLAGTLNEQFF

v_call: TRBV21-1
d_call: .
cdr3_length: 14
j_call: TRBJ1-2
clone_size: many
cdr3_nt: TGTGCCAGCAGCATCCGACAGGGTAGCTATGGCTACACCTTC
cdr3_aa: CASSIRQGSYGYTF

v_call: TRBV5-1
d_call: .
cdr3_length: 14
j_call: TRBJ2-2
clone_size: .
cdr3_nt: TGCGCCAGCAGCTTGGGGATTATCAGCGGGGAGCTGTTTTTT
cdr3_aa: CASSLGIISGELFF

v_call: TRBV29-1
d_call: TRBD1
cdr3_length: 13
j_call: TRBJ1-1
clone_size: many
cdr3_nt: TGCAGCGGGGACAGGGTAAGGGACACTGAAGCTTTCTTT
cdr3_aa: CSGDRVRDTEAFF

v_call: TRBV5-1
d_call: .
cdr3_length: 15
j_call: TRBJ2-1
clone_size: few
cdr3_nt: TGCGCCAGCAGTCCGGGGCTCCTCGGGAACAATGAGCAGTTCTTC
cdr3_aa: CASSPGLLGNNEQFF

v_call: TRBV6-1
d_call: .
cdr3_length: 15
j_call: TRBJ2-2
clone_size: .
cdr3_nt: TGTGCCAGCACCTTATCGCGGAGGGGGGCCGGGGAGCTGTTTTTT
cdr3_aa: CASTLSRRGAGELFF

v_call: TRBV3-1
d_call: .
cdr3_length: 15
j_call: TRBJ1-2
clone_size: .
cdr3_nt: TGTGCCAGCAGCCGTGAGGCTAGCTCAGCCGGTGGCTACACCTTC
cdr3_aa: CASSREASSAGGYTF

v_call: TRBV6-5
d_call: .
cdr3_length: 14
j_call: TRBJ2-4
clone_size: .
cdr3_nt: TGTGCCAGCAGTTACAAAGACGGCAAAAACATTCAGTACTTC
cdr3_aa: CASSYKDGKNIQYF

v_call: TRBV6-5
d_call: .
cdr3_length: 13
j_call: TRBJ2-7
clone_size: .
cdr3_nt: TGTGCCAGCAGTTACTCGGTGCAGGGCGTGCAGTACTTC
cdr3_aa: CASSYSVQGVQYF